The T cell receptor beta chain under discussion was sequenced for a study of vaccination effects on CD4 cells after COVID-19 (dated by TCRdb to 2022 to 2024). A note on the overall study: To identify antigen-specific CD4+ T cell clonotypes by their expansion, the ViraFEST assay first stimulated PBMC with viral peptide pools and then applied TCR sequencing. Post-vaccine samples across the study were collected a median of 72 days after the second dose, with a range of 14 to 241. The full study included 9 to 10 COVID-19 convalescent patients and several SARS-CoV-2-naive healthy vaccine recipients. Roughly 1.9 million PBMC per well were cultured with approximately 10 ug/ml peptides in IMDM containing 5% human AB serum, roughly 9.5 IU/ml IL-2 and gentamicin. SARS-CoV-2 spike-specific CD4+ TCR repertoires from before and after mRNA vaccination were compared in COVID-19 convalescent patients and in infection-naive vaccine recipients. Cultures from other donors in the study were sequenced using the Oncomine TCR Beta short-read assay on an Illumina iSeq 100. Samples were taken from three convalescent patients early (day +14) and late (day +241, +227, +161 respectively) after vaccination. What the work shows at the level of the full study, not this receptor alone: For convalescent patients, new clones induced by the vaccine made up most of the post-vaccine spike-reactive repertoire, and these new clones were largely distinct from the clones induced by infection. Clones induced by infection and clones induced by vaccination both contracted markedly at late timepoints after vaccination, which fits with T cell responses waning over time. Limitations of the study were the small number of convalescent patients and the absence of early post-infection timepoints.

After 10 to 11 days of culture, CD4+ T cells were isolated with the EasySep CD4+ T cell isolation kit. Convalescent patients had PCR-confirmed SARS-CoV-2 infection between March and December 2020, before Alpha, Beta and Delta variants emerged in the United States. Each participant received two doses of an mRNA SARS-CoV-2 vaccine, either BNT162b2 or mRNA-1273. Half of the culture medium was replaced with fresh IL-2-containing medium on days 3 and 7. Unless noted otherwise, every peptide stimulation condition was cultured in triplicate wells. PBMC were separated from whole blood using Ficoll-Paque Plus gradient centrifugation and were then either cryopreserved at -140C or used fresh. The QIAamp micro DNA kit was used to extract genomic DNA from the cultured CD4+ T cells. A remark on this clone: It has no known antigen specificity. It has no much larger one-base neighbor in the sample; base qualities were not kept.

Library generation was performed with the immunoSEQ multiplex PCR assay. DNA from the CD4+ T cells that had been cultured and isolated underwent TCR beta CDR3 sequencing. As for the authors' bioinformatics: The analysis removed non-productive TCR sequences, trimmed reads to the CDR3 region, and retained only CDR3s that were 7 or more amino acids long. The MANAFEST web app was used to pick out antigen-specific clonotypes by comparing their expansion in peptide wells with that in reference cultures. Positive clones required FDR<0.05 expansion versus reference and all other wells, odds ratio above 5, and frequency above 0.1% in two replicate wells. A clonotype was called cross-reactive if it was significantly expanded both in SARS-CoV-2 spike wells and in at least one common cold coronavirus spike condition. CDR3 similarity was assessed by Levenshtein distance with the stringdist R package, and unrooted trees were built with ape in R 3.6.1. Sourced from immuneACCESS, this table was stored by TCRdb with only in-frame sequences that have V and J called. A share of the clones is absent; for the studies checked, an unresolved V gene accounts for under half, and the remainder has no known explanation. V, J and clone size reflect that table, while D and trimming were determined from the DNA. The sample contains tens of thousands of clones, 76% of them found a single time. The ten largest clonotypes hold approximately 3.8% of the sample.

CDR1 and CDR2, per the germline V gene, are MNHEY and SVGEGT. The CDR3 has 13 amino acids, counting the end cysteine and phenylalanine. Only CDR3 DNA remains: 39 bases, in frame from the first base. The germline ends are 7 bases apart after V is trimmed by 4 bases and J by 2 bases. The source was CD4+ T cells from PBMCs cultured without peptide, collected after COVID-19 vaccination. The rearranged segments are TRBV6-2 or TRBV6-3 and TRBJ2-3; the D gene is unclear. The source of this sequence is a human donor who had a prior SARS-CoV-2 infection. In nucleotides, the sequence is TGTGCCAGCAGTTCCTTGTTCACAGATACGCAGTATTTT. Its translation is CASSSLFTDTQYF.